This is a list of T cell receptor beta chains from one sample in a study of T cell repertoires in cytomegalovirus infection. Each CDR3 protein gets one entry after TCRdb re-called the reads with MiXCR. Among roughly 800,000 distinct CDR3 sequences listed, roughly 28% were seen once. These receptors have no identified antigens. Sequences were derived from cultured CD8+ T cells from PBMCs, sampled from culture after CMV antigen stimulation. These receptors all come from a human donor in good health (CMV status not recorded). Some clones in this sample may be carry-over from other donors' samples. Each CDR3 is given with its conserved first and last residue. D genes are given only for firm matches. The size field is filled for only some rows; it gives once, few, many or a size class.

v_gene: TRBV7-9; d_gene: NA; j_gene: TRBJ2-5; abundance: NA; CDR3aa: CASSFPAALEPESAQYF; CDR3nt: TGTGCCAGCAGCTTCCCCGCGGCGCTAGAGCCAGAGTCGGCCCAGTACTTC
v_gene: TRBV7-2; d_gene: TRBD1; j_gene: TRBJ1-1; abundance: many; CDR3aa: CASYGTGGDAEAFF; CDR3nt: TGTGCCAGCTACGGCACAGGGGGGGATGCTGAAGCTTTCTTT
v_gene: TRBV29-1; d_gene: NA; j_gene: TRBJ2-5; abundance: NA; CDR3aa: CSVEAEVETQYF; CDR3nt: TGCAGCGTTGAAGCAGAGGTAGAGACCCAGTACTTC
v_gene: TRBV7-2; d_gene: NA; j_gene: TRBJ2-7; abundance: many; CDR3aa: CASSFGKTSYEQYF; CDR3nt: TGTGCCAGCAGCTTTGGGAAGACCTCCTACGAGCAGTACTTC
v_gene: TRBV7-2; d_gene: NA; j_gene: TRBJ1-2; abundance: many; CDR3aa: CASSLSPFHYGYTF; CDR3nt: TGTGCCAGCAGCTTAAGTCCGTTCCACTATGGCTACACCTTC
v_gene: TRBV24-1; d_gene: TRBD2; j_gene: TRBJ2-2; abundance: NA; CDR3aa: CATSGVSGGPLDTGELFF; CDR3nt: TGTGCCACCAGTGGGGTTAGCGGGGGCCCACTTGACACCGGGGAGCTGTTTTTT
v_gene: TRBV12-3/TRBV12-4; d_gene: TRBD1; j_gene: TRBJ2-1; abundance: few; CDR3aa: CASRFEGASYNEQFF; CDR3nt: TGTGCCAGCAGATTCGAGGGGGCTTCCTACAATGAGCAGTTCTTC
v_gene: TRBV20-1; d_gene: NA; j_gene: TRBJ1-2; abundance: few; CDR3aa: CSAPGTDHYGYTF; CDR3nt: TGCAGTGCTCCCGGGACGGACCACTATGGCTACACCTTC
v_gene: TRBV2; d_gene: NA; j_gene: TRBJ1-6; abundance: NA; CDR3aa: CASSELPMQGSSYNSPLHF; CDR3nt: TGTGCCAGCAGTGAACTCCCGATGCAGGGGAGCTCCTATAATTCACCCCTCCACTTT
v_gene: TRBV6-8; d_gene: TRBD2; j_gene: TRBJ2-1; abundance: few; CDR3aa: CASSYSSARGGLNEQFF; CDR3nt: TGTGCCAGCAGTTACTCGTCGGCGCGGGGGGGACTAAATGAGCAGTTCTTC
v_gene: TRBV20-1; d_gene: NA; j_gene: TRBJ1-1; abundance: NA; CDR3aa: CSASQFGDTEAFF; CDR3nt: TGCAGTGCTAGCCAGTTCGGGGACACTGAAGCTTTCTTT
v_gene: TRBV6-5; d_gene: NA; j_gene: TRBJ1-1; abundance: NA; CDR3aa: CASKLGTEAFF; CDR3nt: TGTGCCAGCAAATTGGGCACTGAAGCTTTCTTT
v_gene: TRBV6-5; d_gene: TRBD2; j_gene: TRBJ2-3; abundance: few; CDR3aa: CASSYALAGTDTQYF; CDR3nt: TGTGCCAGCAGTTACGCTCTAGCGGGCACAGATACGCAGTATTTT
v_gene: TRBV20-1; d_gene: TRBD2; j_gene: TRBJ2-3; abundance: NA; CDR3aa: CSAGAGGPGDTQYF; CDR3nt: TGCAGTGCCGGGGCGGGGGGGCCGGGAGATACGCAGTATTTT
v_gene: TRBV7-1; d_gene: TRBD2; j_gene: TRBJ2-2; abundance: once; CDR3aa: CALRPGGRTGELFF; CDR3nt: TGTGCCCTAAGGCCGGGGGGTCGAACCGGGGAGCTGTTTTTT
v_gene: TRBV28; d_gene: NA; j_gene: TRBJ2-5; abundance: NA; CDR3aa: CASSLTLRGTQYF; CDR3nt: TGTGCCAGCAGCCTAACACTCCGGGGGACCCAGTACTTC
v_gene: TRBV25-1; d_gene: NA; j_gene: TRBJ2-5; abundance: NA; CDR3aa: CASSSLGSLKAYF; CDR3nt: TGTGCCAGCAGCAGCCTCGGCTCCCTGAAGGCGTACTTC
v_gene: TRBV29-1; d_gene: NA; j_gene: TRBJ2-2; abundance: NA; CDR3aa: CSVVDSYTGELFF; CDR3nt: TGCAGCGTCGTCGACAGTTACACCGGGGAGCTGTTTTTT
v_gene: TRBV27; d_gene: TRBD1; j_gene: TRBJ2-1; abundance: few; CDR3aa: CASRYRGAGNEQFF; CDR3nt: TGTGCCAGCAGATACAGGGGGGCGGGGAATGAGCAGTTCTTC
v_gene: TRBV19; d_gene: NA; j_gene: TRBJ2-1; abundance: NA; CDR3aa: CASSPTRWDNEQFF; CDR3nt: TGTGCCAGTAGTCCTACGAGGTGGGACAATGAGCAGTTCTTC
v_gene: TRBV4-2; d_gene: NA; j_gene: TRBJ1-3; abundance: NA; CDR3aa: CASSFPDAGDSGNTIYF; CDR3nt: TGTGCCAGCAGCTTCCCCGACGCAGGCGACTCTGGAAACACCATATATTTT
v_gene: TRBV7-6; d_gene: NA; j_gene: TRBJ1-4; abundance: NA; CDR3aa: CASSPMREKLFF; CDR3nt: TGTGCCAGCAGCCCCATGAGGGAAAAACTGTTTTTT
v_gene: TRBV2; d_gene: NA; j_gene: TRBJ2-2; abundance: NA; CDR3aa: CASYHGEDPTPTNTGELFF; CDR3nt: TGTGCCAGCTATCACGGAGAGGACCCGACGCCTACGAACACCGGGGAGCTGTTTTTT
v_gene: TRBV12-3/TRBV12-4; d_gene: TRBD1; j_gene: TRBJ2-7; abundance: NA; CDR3aa: CASSLRDRGHEQYF; CDR3nt: TGTGCCAGCAGTTTACGGGACAGGGGACACGAGCAGTACTTC
v_gene: TRBV5-6; d_gene: TRBD2; j_gene: TRBJ2-6; abundance: NA; CDR3aa: CASRVVRGDGQLFSGANVLTF; CDR3nt: TGTGCCAGCAGAGTTGTTCGGGGGGATGGACAATTGTTCTCTGGGGCCAACGTCCTGACTTTC
v_gene: TRBV12-3/TRBV12-4; d_gene: TRBD1; j_gene: TRBJ2-3; abundance: NA; CDR3aa: CASSSDREARTDTQYF; CDR3nt: TGTGCCAGCAGCTCCGACAGGGAAGCACGCACAGATACGCAGTATTTT
v_gene: TRBV27; d_gene: TRBD2; j_gene: TRBJ2-1; abundance: NA; CDR3aa: CASSFGGDRFF; CDR3nt: TGTGCCAGCAGTTTCGGGGGGGATAGGTTCTTC
v_gene: TRBV4-1; d_gene: NA; j_gene: TRBJ2-2; abundance: few; CDR3aa: CASSSMGDGYTGELFF; CDR3nt: TGCGCCAGCAGTTCTATGGGGGACGGCTACACCGGGGAGCTGTTTTTT
v_gene: TRBV4-1; d_gene: NA; j_gene: TRBJ2-5; abundance: few; CDR3aa: CASSQGAETQYF; CDR3nt: TGCGCCAGCAGCCAAGGGGCAGAGACCCAGTACTTC
v_gene: TRBV20-1; d_gene: NA; j_gene: TRBJ1-1; abundance: few; CDR3aa: CSARQETEAFF; CDR3nt: TGCAGTGCTAGACAGGAGACTGAAGCTTTCTTT
v_gene: TRBV19; d_gene: NA; j_gene: TRBJ1-3; abundance: few; CDR3aa: CATLGRTGGGNTIYF; CDR3nt: TGTGCTACTCTCGGGAGAACAGGAGGTGGAAACACCATATATTTT
v_gene: TRBV19; d_gene: TRBD2; j_gene: TRBJ2-5; abundance: NA; CDR3aa: CASSDRLAGQETQYF; CDR3nt: TGTGCCAGTAGTGACCGACTAGCGGGGCAAGAGACCCAGTACTTC
v_gene: TRBV27; d_gene: NA; j_gene: TRBJ1-1; abundance: NA; CDR3aa: CASSFGGREAFF; CDR3nt: TGTGCCAGCAGTTTTGGAGGCCGTGAAGCTTTCTTT
v_gene: TRBV2; d_gene: NA; j_gene: TRBJ2-2; abundance: NA; CDR3aa: CASSERSNTGELFF; CDR3nt: TGTGCCAGCAGTGAGCGAAGTAACACCGGGGAGCTGTTTTTT
v_gene: TRBV12-3/TRBV12-4; d_gene: NA; j_gene: TRBJ1-2; abundance: NA; CDR3aa: CASSLGLLRGCTF; CDR3nt: TGTGCCAGCAGTTTAGGGTTACTACGGGGCTGCACCTTC
v_gene: TRBV6-2/TRBV6-3; d_gene: NA; j_gene: TRBJ2-2; abundance: medium-sized; CDR3aa: CASIPGTGELFF; CDR3nt: TGTGCCAGCATCCCGGGCACCGGGGAGCTGTTTTTT
v_gene: TRBV24-1; d_gene: TRBD1; j_gene: TRBJ1-1; abundance: NA; CDR3aa: CATSDSTGGKAEAFF; CDR3nt: TGTGCCACCAGTGATTCCACAGGGGGTAAAGCTGAAGCTTTCTTT
v_gene: TRBV2; d_gene: NA; j_gene: TRBJ1-5; abundance: few; CDR3aa: CASSDIGVGPQHF; CDR3nt: TGTGCCAGCAGTGATATCGGAGTGGGGCCCCAGCATTTT
v_gene: TRBV7-3; d_gene: NA; j_gene: TRBJ2-3; abundance: NA; CDR3aa: CASSSDQGQIYSTDTQYF; CDR3nt: TGTGCCAGCAGCTCCGATCAAGGACAGATCTATAGCACAGATACGCAGTATTTT
v_gene: TRBV29-1; d_gene: NA; j_gene: TRBJ2-1; abundance: few; CDR3aa: CSVAQAPAYNEQFF; CDR3nt: TGCAGCGTTGCCCAAGCGCCGGCCTACAATGAGCAGTTCTTC
v_gene: TRBV19; d_gene: TRBD1; j_gene: TRBJ1-2; abundance: NA; CDR3aa: CASSIGQGDYGYTF; CDR3nt: TGTGCCAGTAGTATAGGGCAGGGGGACTATGGCTACACCTTC
v_gene: TRBV7-9; d_gene: TRBD1; j_gene: TRBJ1-6; abundance: NA; CDR3aa: CASRTYPTGTGDSPLHF; CDR3nt: TGTGCCAGCAGGACATACCCCACCGGGACAGGAGATTCACCCCTCCACTTT
v_gene: TRBV7-2; d_gene: NA; j_gene: TRBJ2-5; abundance: few; CDR3aa: CASSLAPPGSAQETQYF; CDR3nt: TGTGCCAGCAGCTTAGCCCCCCCGGGGTCCGCACAAGAGACCCAGTACTTC
v_gene: TRBV19; d_gene: TRBD1; j_gene: TRBJ1-5; abundance: NA; CDR3aa: CASTMTGVSNQPQHF; CDR3nt: TGTGCCAGTACCATGACAGGGGTTAGCAATCAGCCCCAGCATTTT
v_gene: TRBV6-6; d_gene: NA; j_gene: TRBJ1-1; abundance: NA; CDR3aa: CASSYSSTEAFF; CDR3nt: TGTGCCAGCAGTTACTCGTCCACTGAAGCTTTCTTT
v_gene: TRBV28; d_gene: TRBD1; j_gene: TRBJ2-3; abundance: few; CDR3aa: CASSHGDRGYADTQYF; CDR3nt: TGTGCCAGCAGTCATGGAGACAGGGGGTACGCAGATACGCAGTATTTT
v_gene: TRBV10-3; d_gene: TRBD1; j_gene: TRBJ1-1; abundance: NA; CDR3aa: CAIRPAGTGADTEAFF; CDR3nt: TGTGCCATCAGACCCGCCGGGACAGGGGCCGACACTGAAGCTTTCTTT
v_gene: TRBV4-1; d_gene: NA; j_gene: TRBJ1-6; abundance: NA; CDR3aa: CASSQQGSPLHF; CDR3nt: TGCGCCAGCAGCCAACAGGGATCACCCCTCCACTTT
v_gene: TRBV24-1; d_gene: TRBD2; j_gene: TRBJ2-5; abundance: few; CDR3aa: CATSPGLAGYGQETQYF; CDR3nt: TGTGCCACCAGTCCGGGACTAGCGGGGTACGGTCAAGAGACCCAGTACTTC
v_gene: TRBV4-1; d_gene: NA; j_gene: TRBJ2-3; abundance: many; CDR3aa: CASSQGVGTDTQYF; CDR3nt: TGCGCCAGCAGCCAAGGTGTCGGCACAGATACGCAGTATTTT
v_gene: TRBV28; d_gene: TRBD1; j_gene: TRBJ2-5; abundance: few; CDR3aa: CASSEGARPKNQETQYF; CDR3nt: TGTGCCAGCAGTGAGGGGGCGCGCCCCAAGAATCAAGAGACCCAGTACTTC
v_gene: TRBV4-1; d_gene: NA; j_gene: TRBJ2-2; abundance: NA; CDR3aa: CASSPEESTGELFF; CDR3nt: TGCGCCAGCAGCCCGGAAGAATCCACCGGGGAGCTGTTTTTT
v_gene: TRBV7-6; d_gene: TRBD1; j_gene: TRBJ2-1; abundance: few; CDR3aa: CASSLGGTVPFF; CDR3nt: TGTGCCAGCAGCTTAGGGGGGACAGTCCCGTTCTTC
v_gene: TRBV20-1; d_gene: TRBD1; j_gene: TRBJ2-5; abundance: NA; CDR3aa: CSARPRAGQAQETQYF; CDR3nt: TGCAGTGCTAGACCGAGGGCGGGACAGGCCCAAGAGACCCAGTACTTC
v_gene: TRBV5-5; d_gene: NA; j_gene: TRBJ2-7; abundance: NA; CDR3aa: CASSVYGESYEQYF; CDR3nt: TGTGCCAGCAGCGTCTACGGGGAATCCTACGAGCAGTACTTC
v_gene: TRBV27; d_gene: TRBD1; j_gene: TRBJ2-5; abundance: NA; CDR3aa: CASSDDREETQYF; CDR3nt: TGTGCCAGCAGTGACGACAGGGAGGAGACCCAGTACTTC
v_gene: TRBV4-1; d_gene: NA; j_gene: TRBJ2-2; abundance: NA; CDR3aa: CASSQAASVTGELFF; CDR3nt: TGCGCCAGCAGCCAAGCGGCTAGTGTAACCGGGGAGCTGTTTTTT
v_gene: TRBV7-2; d_gene: NA; j_gene: TRBJ1-6; abundance: many; CDR3aa: CASSLEPGPYNSPLHF; CDR3nt: TGTGCCAGCAGCTTAGAACCGGGCCCCTATAATTCACCCCTCCACTTT
v_gene: TRBV7-9; d_gene: NA; j_gene: TRBJ1-2; abundance: few; CDR3aa: CASSLVGGNYGYTF; CDR3nt: TGTGCCAGCAGCTTAGTGGGAGGGAACTATGGCTACACCTTC
v_gene: TRBV19; d_gene: NA; j_gene: TRBJ1-2; abundance: NA; CDR3aa: CASSVEAANYGYTF; CDR3nt: TGTGCCAGTAGTGTGGAGGCGGCGAACTATGGCTACACCTTC